This T cell receptor beta chain was profiled in a study of blood T cell repertoires in COVID-19. Turning to the study itself: Sites across the United States, Italy and Spain contributed samples from acute and convalescent COVID-19.

Cohorts were determined from participant-reported clinical history. Trimming removed 4 bases from V and 4 bases from J, with 23 bases in between. CDR3 length: 17 residues. Germline CDR1 reads SGHRS; CDR2 reads YFSETQ. As originally analysed: The assay estimated nucleated cells by amplifying reference gene primers. Clones were sequenced by immunoSEQ multiplex PCR, and TCRdb holds only the in-frame ones, with some missing. The V and J calls and the clone size are those of that table, but D and trimming were determined from the DNA. The sample includes about 160,000 clones, approximately 80% of them seen just once.

The chain joins TRBV5-1 to TRBJ1-1; perhaps TRBD1 as D (5 bases). The sequencing input was PBMCs or T cells enriched from blood (not recorded which). This receptor was identified in a man in his forties or fifties who had recovered from COVID-19. The DNA of the CDR3 is TGCGCCAGCAGCGTCGGGGGGTCCACAACCCGGGGCACTGAAGCTTTCTTT. This encodes CASSVGGSTTRGTEAFF.